This T cell receptor (beta chain) was found in a study of Siglec-9 on CD8 T cells in melanoma (dated by TCRdb to between 2017 and 2020). Background on the whole study: The study examined the expression of Siglec-9 on CD8+ T cells and how Siglec-9 regulates T cells within the melanoma tumor microenvironment.

Taken from cysteine to phenylalanine, the CDR3 has 11 residues. The read is trimmed to its CDR3 DNA, 33 bases read in frame from base 1. Between the V and J ends, shortened by 3 bases and 2 bases respectively, the junction contains 4 bases. CDR1 SQVTM and CDR2 ANQGSEA are derived from the germline V gene. General conclusions and limits of the study: An effector memory CD8+ T-cell subset that appeared to accumulate within melanoma tumors was reported to be marked and regulated by Siglec-9.

This clone was observed a handful of times. This receptor's antigen is unknown. No much larger clonotype is one base removed from it; base qualities were not supplied. Libraries came from the immunoSEQ multiplex PCR assay. Here the immuneACCESS table is served through TCRdb, limited to in-frame sequences with V and J called. Missing clones are a known gap in these copies; in checked studies unresolved V genes cover under half, and the rest lacks a known reason. For this sample there are some 37,000 clones; around 81% appear just once. Over 1.5% of the sample belongs to the ten largest clones. This clonotype was obtained from a human donor in good health. Sequenced material: Siglec-9- CD8+ T cells sorted from blood. This specimen's cell subset or site label, per the study, means: CD8 T cells lacking Siglec-9. The rearranged segments are TRBV29-1 and TRBJ1-1, with no D gene named confidently. The sequenced DNA: TGCAGCGTTGAGGGAAACACTGAAGCTTTCTTT. Translated, it gives CSVEGNTEAFF.